One sample yielded the 21 T cell receptor beta chains listed below, sequenced in a study of blood T cell repertoires in COVID-19. This table comes from immunoSEQ multiplex PCR, and its TCRdb copy is limited to in-frame clones, with some not included. The sample records 100,000 to 130,000 clones, 88% being singletons. The material sequenced was peripheral blood. Receptor source: a human donor in a cohort sampled during active COVID-19.

This clone showed up just once. The gene calls are TRBV5-1 and TRBJ1-5; D is unclear. The V gene's germline CDR1 is SGHRS and CDR2 YFSETQ. V gave up 2 bases and J gave up 1 base, with 10 bases separating them. This CDR3 has 15 amino acids. The chain's CDR3 is CASSFNPGSNQPQHF. Written as DNA, the CDR3 is TGCGCCAGCAGCTTTAACCCGGGAAGCAATCAGCCCCAGCATTTT.

This clone was counted only a few times. The rearrangement links TRBV28 to TRBJ1-2, with D unclear. The CDR3 has 13 amino acids. Trimming took off 5 bases at V and 4 bases at J, with 11 bases between the two ends. The germline V gene has CDR1 MDHEN and CDR2 SYDVKM. The CDR3 loop reads CASSTGKLYGYTF. DNA of the CDR3: TGTGCCAGCAGTACGGGGAAACTCTATGGCTACACCTTC.

The chain recombines TRBV5-8 with TRBJ2-7; D gene uncertain. The V gene lost 0 bases and the J gene lost 3 bases, with 4 bases spanning the gap. CDR1 and CDR2 from the germline V gene are SGHTS and YDEGEE. This CDR3 has 12 amino acids. Written as DNA, the CDR3 is TGTGCCAGCAGCTTGGTCCGCTACGAGCAGTACTTC. Residues: CASSLVRYEQYF.

This clone was observed a handful of times. The J gene is TRBJ2-3, the V gene TRBV28; D is possibly TRBD1 (6 bases). Germline loops: CDR1 MDHEN, CDR2 SYDVKM. Trimming stripped 4 bases from V and 4 bases from J, with 27 bases between. CDR3 length: 19 amino acids. CDR3 loop: CASSSTSAPGAPRADTQYF. CDR3 DNA: TGTGCCAGCAGTTCCACCTCCGCCCCAGGGGCCCCGAGGGCAGATACGCAGTATTTT.

This clone appeared a few times. The chain carries TRBV28 and TRBJ1-5; 7 nucleotides align to TRBD1. J gave up 7 bases and V 8 bases, and 14 bases lay outside the gene matches. The CDR3 length is 15 residues. The V gene's germline CDR1 is MDHEN and CDR2 SYDVKM. The CDR3 coding sequence is TGTGCCAGCGGACCTTTGACAGGGAGAGGGCAGCCCCAGCATTTT. Translated, it gives CASGPLTGRGQPQHF.

This clone was counted once. CDR3 nucleotides: TGTGCCAGCTCACCACAGCGGCTAGCGGGAGCAAACAATGAGCAGTTCTTC. This encodes CASSPQRLAGANNEQFF. V gene TRBV18 combines with J gene TRBJ2-1; 10 positions match TRBD2. Germline CDR1 is KGHSH and CDR2 is LQKENI. This CDR3 region has 17 residues. Unmatched junction bases numbered 8, after V lost 1 base and J lost 5 bases. Looking up the rest from reference TRBV18 and TRBJ2-1 gives the full variable domain: NAGVMQNPRHLVRRRGQEARLRCSPMKGHSHVYWYRQLPEEGLKFMVYLQKENIIDESGMPKERFSAEFPKEGPSILRIQQVVRGDSAAYFCASSPQRLAGANNEQFFGPGTRLTVL.

This chain connects TRBV7-9 to TRBJ2-3, with D maybe TRBD1 (6 bases). The CDR3 runs 16 residues. Trimming took off 3 bases at V and 0 bases at J, with 13 bases between the two ends. Germline V gene lookup returns CDR1 SEHNR and CDR2 FQNEAQ (reference sequence). CDR3 DNA: TGTGCCAGCAGCTTTATGACAGGAGTTAGCACAGATACGCAGTATTTT. Amino acid sequence: CASSFMTGVSTDTQYF. Together with reference TRBV7-9 and TRBJ2-3, the CDR3 gives the full variable domain: DTGVSQNPRHKITKRGQNVTFRCDPISEHNRLYWYRQTLGQGPEFLTYFQNEAQLEKSRLLSDRFSAERPKGSFSTLEIQRTEQGDSAMYLCASSFMTGVSTDTQYFGPGTRLTVL.

This rearrangement joins TRBV10-1 to TRBJ2-1; TRBD2 matches 10 bases. Germline-derived CDR1 and CDR2 are WNHNN and SYGVQD (reference sequence). The V and J ends lost 0 bases and 0 bases, in that order; junction bases with no gene match: 8. This CDR3 comprises 19 residues. DNA of the CDR3: TGCGCCAGCAGTGAGTCGTCCCTAGCGGGGGATAGCTCCTACAATGAGCAGTTCTTC. It codes for CASSESSLAGDSSYNEQFF.

The J gene is TRBJ1-1, the V gene TRBV5-5, with 10 bases lining up with TRBD1. The CDR3 totals 14 residues. Trimming at V came to 4 bases and at J to 6 bases, leaving 6 bases not matched to a gene. The germline V gene encodes CDR1 SGHKS and CDR2 YYEKEE (reference sequence). CDR3 protein: CASSRGQGRAEAFF. As DNA, the CDR3 is TGTGCCAGCAGCCGGGGACAGGGGAGGGCTGAAGCTTTCTTT.

The chain combines TRBV12-3 or TRBV12-4 with TRBJ2-7, with 7 bases fitting TRBD1. This CDR3 region has 12 residues. After removal of 6 bases from V and 10 bases from J, the junction contained 9 bases not matched to a gene. The CDR3 loop reads CASSLQGLIQYF. The CDR3 DNA reads TGTGCCAGCAGCCTACAGGGGTTAATACAGTACTTC.

This clone was picked up one time. The chain joins TRBV6-6 to TRBJ2-5, with 10 bases that match TRBD2. V gave up 4 bases and J gave up 5 bases; unmatched junction bases: 4. CDR1 and CDR2 from the germline V gene are MNHNY and SVGAGI (reference sequence). CDR3 length: 14 amino acids. The CDR3 protein is CASSSSGRTETQYF. In nucleotides, the CDR3 is TGTGCCAGCAGTTCTAGCGGGAGAACCGAGACCCAGTACTTC.

The V call is TRBV11-3, the J call TRBJ2-2; 14 nucleotides agree with TRBD2. CDR1 and CDR2 (germline): SGHNT, YENEEA. V gave up 4 bases and J gave up 2 bases; unmatched junction bases: 9. The CDR3 is 19 amino acids. This CDR3 reads CASSSSWTSGRNNTGELFF. The CDR3 DNA follows: TGTGCCAGCAGCTCCTCCTGGACTAGCGGGAGGAATAACACCGGGGAGCTGTTTTTT.

The rearrangement links TRBV12-3 or TRBV12-4 to TRBJ2-5; TRBD2 is a possible D gene (5 bases). This CDR3 is 11 amino acids long. Trimming removed 9 bases from V and 4 bases from J, with 9 bases in between. CDR3 in amino acids: CASRELETQYF. DNA for the CDR3: TGTGCCAGTAGGGAGCTAGAGACCCAGTACTTC.

The chain recombines TRBV18 with TRBJ1-6; D unclear. Germline CDR1 KGHSH, CDR2 LQKENI. Deletions cut 3 bases from V and 5 bases from J, with 8 bases between. CDR3 length: 14 amino acids. The CDR3, as DNA: TGTGCCAGCTCACCCAACTTCGATAATTCACCCCTCCACTTT. The encoded protein is CASSPNFDNSPLHF.

This clone was seen once. The chain uses TRBV19 and TRBJ1-2, with D possibly being TRBD1 (5 bases). Trimming removed 10 bases at V and 0 bases at J, with 18 bases between. Germline CDR1 reads LNHDA; CDR2 reads SQIVND (reference sequence). This CDR3 has 15 residues. CDR3: CATGNRGASNYGYTF. The CDR3 DNA follows: TGTGCCACCGGTAATAGGGGCGCCTCTAACTATGGCTACACCTTC. Full variable domain (outside the CDR3, taken from reference TRBV19 and TRBJ1-2): DGGITQSPKYLFRKEGQNVTLSCEQNLNHDAMYWYRQDPGQGLRLIYYSQIVNDFQKGDIAEGYSVSREKKESFPLTVTSAQKNPTAFYLCATGNRGASNYGYTFGSGTRLTVV.

The genes are TRBV19 and TRBJ1-1; no clear D. CDR3 size: 13 residues. Germline-derived CDR1 and CDR2 are LNHDA and SQIVND (reference sequence). Trimming pared 7 bases from V and 6 bases from J, leaving 15 bases between. The CDR3 region is CASIPGGSAEAFF. The DNA of the CDR3 is TGTGCCAGTATCCCTGGCGGGAGCGCTGAAGCTTTCTTT.

This clone came up a few times. The chain combines TRBV5-1 with TRBJ2-5; 8 nucleotides line up with TRBD2. Germline CDR1 SGHRS, CDR2 YFSETQ. The V gene end was trimmed by 0 bases and the J gene end by 4 bases; junction bases not matched to a gene: 5. The CDR3 sequence is 15 residues long. CDR3 protein: CASSLVGTRGETQYF. Here the CDR3 DNA reads TGCGCCAGCAGCTTGGTGGGGACTAGGGGAGAGACCCAGTACTTC.

V and J are TRBV9 and TRBJ2-5; D uncertain. Germline loops: CDR1 SGDLS, CDR2 YYNGEE. The V end was cut by 0 bases, the J end by 1 base, with 13 bases between. The CDR3 spans 16 residues. CDR3 loop: CASSVDPGSRQETQYF. The CDR3 region has the DNA TGTGCCAGCAGCGTAGATCCAGGTTCGCGCCAAGAGACCCAGTACTTC. The full variable domain, rest sourced from reference TRBV9 and TRBJ2-5, is DSGVTQTPKHLITATGQRVTLRCSPRSGDLSVYWYQQSLDQGLQFLIQYYNGEERAKGNILERFSAQQFPDLHSELNLSSLELGDSALYFCASSVDPGSRQETQYFGPGTRLLVL.

This rearrangement joins TRBV10-3 to TRBJ1-1; no clear D. With 10 bases removed from V and 0 bases from J, the gap between germline ends came to 9 bases. The CDR3 runs 12 residues. The V gene's germline CDR1 is ENHRY and CDR2 SYGVKD. The CDR3: CATNSMNTEAFF. The DNA for the CDR3 is TGTGCCACCAACAGCATGAACACTGAAGCTTTCTTT.

The V gene is TRBV14, the J gene TRBJ2-3; no definite D call. CDR1 and CDR2 (germline): SGHDN, FVKESK. V was clipped by 4 bases and J by 2 bases, with 4 bases between them. The CDR3 runs 12 residues. The CDR3 spells CASSPYTDTQYF. The CDR3 bases are TGTGCCAGCAGCCCGTACACAGATACGCAGTATTTT.

The chain joins TRBV9 to TRBJ2-7; 10 positions agree with TRBD1. The germline gives CDR1 SGDLS, CDR2 YYNGEE. V gave up 4 bases and J gave up 4 bases; unmatched junction bases: 5. The CDR3 runs to 14 residues. This CDR3 is CASSRDRGLYEQYF. As DNA, the CDR3 is TGTGCCAGCAGCAGGGACAGGGGACTTTACGAGCAGTACTTC.